The next 5 T cell receptor beta chains were all read from a single sample in a study of CD8 T cells in Susac syndrome. Random hexamers were used to reverse transcribe an amount of roughly 0.5 to 1 ug RNA. TCRdb called the immunoSEQ multiplex PCR reads again in MiXCR, with one record for every CDR3 protein. In the table there are approximately 260,000 distinct CDR3 sequences, around 96% of which are singletons. Specimen: CD4+ T cells from PBMCs. These receptors were taken from a human donor with Susac syndrome.

This chain links TRBV5-1 with TRBJ2-3; D is uncertain. The CDR3 extends over 13 amino acids. With 5 bases removed from V and 3 bases from J, the gap between germline ends came to 10 bases. Germline V gene lookup returns CDR1 SGHRS and CDR2 YFSETQ. CDR3 sequence (DNA): TGCGCCAGCAGGGAATCCCGGACAGATACGCAGTATTTT. Encoded protein: CASRESRTDTQYF.

The rearrangement joins TRBV9 to TRBJ2-7; the match to TRBD1 covers 10 bases. Germline CDR1 is SGDLS and CDR2 is YYNGEE. With 4 bases clipped from V and 0 bases from J, the junction kept 10 bases outside the gene matches. CDR3 length: 17 residues. CDR3 region: CASSPRPGQGSSYEQYF. CDR3 coding DNA: TGTGCCAGCAGCCCCCGGCCGGGACAGGGGAGCTCCTACGAGCAGTACTTC. The full variable domain, in which reference TRBV9 and TRBJ2-7 provide the parts outside the CDR3, is DSGVTQTPKHLITATGQRVTLRCSPRSGDLSVYWYQQSLDQGLQFLIQYYNGEERAKGNILERFSAQQFPDLHSELNLSSLELGDSALYFCASSPRPGQGSSYEQYFGPGTRLTVT.

The chain has TRBV10-3 and TRBJ2-3; 10 bases are shared with TRBD2. Per the germline V gene, CDR1 is ENHRY and CDR2 is SYGVKD. The trim removed 8 bases at V and 4 bases at J, leaving 3 bases unmatched. This CDR3 has 13 amino acids. The CDR3 protein is CAIGTSAPDTQYF. The CDR3 DNA is TGTGCCATCGGGACTAGCGCTCCAGATACGCAGTATTTT.

The chain combines TRBV20-1 with TRBJ2-7; 14 bases match TRBD2. The germline V gene encodes CDR1 DFQATT and CDR2 SNEGSKA (reference sequence). The CDR3 covers 13 residues. V shed 6 bases and J 5 bases; nucleotides not matched to a gene: 3. The CDR3 loop is CSAGLAGVNEQYF. The DNA of the CDR3 is TGCAGTGCGGGACTAGCGGGAGTCAACGAGCAGTACTTC.

J is TRBJ1-2 and V is TRBV6-5, with 7 bases that match TRBD1. The CDR3 has 15 residues. CDR1 is MNHEY and CDR2 is SVGAGI in the germline V gene. V shed 2 bases and J 3 bases; nucleotides not matched to a gene: 6. This CDR3 reads CASSYRDSSYYGYTF. CDR3 bases: TGTGCCAGCAGTTACCGGGACAGTAGTTACTATGGCTACACCTTC.